What follows are 10 T cell receptor beta chains derived from one specimen sequenced in a study of tumor and adjacent non-tumor tissue in lung cancer. A modified ARM-PCR protocol with three rounds of nested PCR amplified TCRbeta. TCRdb used MiXCR to reprocess the multiplex PCR reads, holding one entry per CDR3 protein. The sample carries some 99,000 distinct CDR3 sequences, roughly 73% recorded once. The template was RNA from unsorted bulk tissue. The source material was lung tumor tissue. These receptors originate from a woman aged 55-69 years with non-small cell lung cancer.

Remarks on this clonotype: A much larger clone lies one base from this, so it may be a read error. The rearrangement joins TRBV6-2 or TRBV6-3 to TRBJ2-7; a weak D match, TRBD1 (8 bases). The CDR3 is 14 amino acids. Trimming shortened V by 5 bases and J by 2 bases, and 13 bases separated the two germline ends. Germline lookup yields CDR1 MNHEY and CDR2 SVGEGT. The CDR3 protein is CASSHRGGTYEQYF. In DNA, the CDR3 is TGTGCCAGCAGTCACAGGGGGGGTACCTACGAGCAGTACTTC.

In regard to this clonotype: Its ends do not fully match the called genes, so a read error is possible. The chain links TRBV20-1 to TRBJ1-6, with D maybe TRBD1 (6 bases). The CDR3 is 15 amino acids. Germline CDR1 and CDR2: DFQATT and SNEGSKA (reference sequence). CDR3 amino acids: CGANVDSIYKSPLHF. CDR3 DNA: TGCGGTGCTAACGTGGACAGTATCTATAAATCACCCCTCCACTTT.

This clonotype was detected a few times. The J gene is TRBJ2-7, the V gene TRBV6-1, with D possibly TRBD1 on 6 matching bases. The CDR3 covers 13 residues. V dropped 6 bases and J dropped 5 bases, with 14 bases sitting between them. CDR1 and CDR2 from the germline V gene are MNHNS and SASEGT. DNA of the CDR3: TGTGCCAGCAGCGCTCAGGGGATGGACGAGCAGTACTTC. Translation: CASSAQGMDEQYF.

A word on this clonotype: A much larger clone sits a single nucleotide away, making a read error possible. The rearrangement uses TRBV4-3 and TRBJ2-7; 11 nucleotides line up with TRBD2. The germline gives CDR1 LGHNA, CDR2 YSLEER. The CDR3 sequence is 19 residues long. The J segment lost 3 bases and the V segment lost 1 base, leaving 14 bases of the junction unmatched. The CDR3 here is CASSQVMPRGTSGYYEQYF. CDR3 coding DNA: TGCGCCAGCAGCCAAGTGATGCCGCGGGGGACTAGCGGATACTACGAGCAGTACTTC.

In regard to this clonotype: One junction end disagrees with the germline gene, perhaps due to a read error. The gene calls are TRBV11-3 and TRBJ1-1; no clear D. Germline CDR1 is SGHNT and CDR2 is YENEEA. The CDR3 runs 18 residues. The CDR3 loop is CDSSLIGQPERMNTEAFF. The DNA for the CDR3 is TGTGACAGCAGCTTAATTGGGCAGCCGGAACGGATGAACACTGAAGCTTTCTTT.

This clonotype was seen more than once but under ten times. The rearrangement uses TRBV20-1 and TRBJ1-5, with 7 positions matching TRBD1. The CDR3 extends over 16 amino acids. The V segment lost 6 bases and the J segment 5 bases; nucleotides outside the gene matches: 16. Germline-derived CDR1 and CDR2 are DFQATT and SNEGSKA (reference sequence). CDR3 DNA sequence: TGCAGTGCGGGTAGGACAGGCCGGCCGAGCTATCAGCCCCAGCATTTT. Protein: CSAGRTGRPSYQPQHF.

With respect to this clonotype: At one of its ends the junction is not consistent with the germline gene, which may arise from a read error. The V gene is TRBV12-3 or TRBV12-4, the J gene TRBJ1-4, with a tentative D call TRBD1 (5 bases). This CDR3 is built from 14 residues. The CDR3 sequence is CARSSYGAGEKLFF. In DNA, the CDR3 is TGTGCCAGAAGTTCCTATGGGGCAGGGGAAAAACTGTTTTTT.

The chain links TRBV6-6 to TRBJ1-3; no reliable D call. CDR1 is MNHNY and CDR2 is SVGAGI in the germline V gene (reference sequence). The CDR3 is 14 amino acids. Trimming stripped 11 bases from V and 1 base from J, with 15 bases between. For the CDR3, the DNA is TGTGCCGGTAGTTCCGAAGCTTCTGGAAACACCATATATTTT. Its protein product is CAGSSEASGNTIYF.

Concerning this clonotype itself: Sequence at one end of the junction differs from germline and may be a read error. This rearrangement joins TRBV10-2 to TRBJ2-1; possibly TRBD1 or TRBD2 for D (5 bases each). Germline-derived CDR1 and CDR2 are WSHSY and SAAADI. The CDR3 is 15 residues long. CDR3 coding DNA: TGCACCAGCAGCCCAGGGACCCCCAACTATAATGAGCAGTTCTTC. Translating gives CTSSPGTPNYNEQFF.

Concerning this clonotype itself: Given the absence of the conserved phenylalanine or tryptophan at the CDR3 end, a read error is likely. The chain links TRBV11-3 to TRBJ2-1, with unresolved D. The germline V gene has CDR1 SGHNT and CDR2 YENEEA. This CDR3 has 12 residues. The CDR3 here is CASSQSYNEQFL. The CDR3 DNA follows: TGTGCCAGCAGCCAGAGCTACAATGAACAGTTCCTC.